Below are 23 T cell receptor beta chains sequenced from a single sample in a study of T-cell reconstitution after alpha-beta-depleted transplantation in children listed by TCRdb under 2016. This specimen's treatment or condition label, per the study, means: allogeneic hematopoietic cell transplantation with graft depleted of TCRalphabeta T cells and CD19 B cells. Libraries were constructed by PCR. The instrument was an Illumina HiSeq 2500. To normalize quantification of the TCRbeta repertoire, the TCR libraries were built with molecular barcoding that relied on unique molecular identifiers. TCRdb passed the public sequencing reads through fastp at Q25 and MiXCR, retaining productive beta sequences. Each CDR3 protein gets just one entry, which takes the most common genes and DNA from the rows behind it. Here the sample has over 450,000 distinct CDR3 sequences; roughly a tenth occur a single time. The ten largest clonotypes hold 2% of the sample.

Specimen: PBMCs, collected before TCRalphabeta/CD19-depleted stem cell transplant. All receptors derive from a child aged 2-9 years with inherited bone marrow failure, due to receive a stem cell transplant.

This sequence joins TRBV28 and TRBJ2-3, with 8 nucleotides matching TRBD2. The CDR3 contains 15 residues. Germline trimming cut 7 bases from V and 2 bases from J; bases unmatched to any gene: 8. Germline V CDR1 and CDR2: MDHEN, SYDVKM. The CDR3: CASTTGGRHTDTQYF. Written as DNA, the CDR3 is TGTGCCAGCACAACGGGGGGGAGGCACACAGATACGCAGTATTTT.

The rearrangement links TRBV5-4 to TRBJ2-3; possibly TRBD2 for D (6 bases). Germline V gives CDR1 SGHNT, CDR2 YYREEE (reference sequence). V gave up 3 bases and J gave up 4 bases, with 6 bases separating them. The CDR3 is made up of 12 amino acids. CDR3 sequence reads: CASSWRADTQYF. CDR3 sequence (DNA): TGTGCCAGCAGCTGGAGGGCAGATACGCAGTATTTT.

The chain couples TRBV6-2 or TRBV6-3 to TRBJ2-2; D ambiguous. The CDR3 totals 15 residues. The germline CDR1 and CDR2 sequences are MNHEY and SVGEGT. V lost 2 bases and J lost 4, with 11 bases in between. The CDR3 region is CASSYVPFPTGELFF. The CDR3 DNA is TGTGCCAGCAGTTACGTTCCTTTCCCCACCGGGGAGCTGTTTTTT.

The chain is built from TRBV18 and TRBJ2-3; TRBD2 aligns across 8 bases. The CDR3 spans 15 residues. CDR1 and CDR2 from the germline V gene are KGHSH and LQKENI. Trimming at V came to 3 bases and at J to 0 bases, leaving 2 bases not matched to a gene. CDR3 in amino acids: CASSPSGTSTDTQYF. For the CDR3, the DNA is TGTGCCAGCTCACCTAGCGGGACTAGCACAGATACGCAGTATTTT.

This clonotype was found many times. The CDR3 sequence is CSANQREGLSEQYF. CDR3 coding DNA: TGCAGTGCTAACCAGCGGGAGGGCTTGAGCGAGCAGTACTTC. This chain joins TRBV20-1 and TRBJ2-7; TRBD2 agrees at 10 bases. This CDR3 has 14 amino acids. The germline V gene has CDR1 DFQATT and CDR2 SNEGSKA (reference sequence). With 4 bases clipped from V and 6 bases from J, the junction kept 9 bases outside the gene matches.

The chain joins TRBV27 to TRBJ2-2; TRBD1 or TRBD2 may be the D gene (5 bases each). The CDR3 consists of 16 residues. The germline V and J ends were trimmed by 1 base and 6 bases, with 15 bases remaining between them. Germline loops: CDR1 MNHEY, CDR2 SMNVEV (reference sequence). CDR3 sequence reads: CASSLLRSVGAGELFF. The CDR3, as DNA: TGTGCCAGCAGTTTATTACGTAGCGTGGGGGCCGGGGAGCTGTTTTTT.

This clonotype was found many times. V and J are TRBV7-8 and TRBJ2-1; the match to TRBD2 covers 7 bases. V shed 3 bases and J 8 bases; nucleotides not matched to a gene: 4. In germline, CDR1 is SGHVS, CDR2 FQNEAQ. The CDR3 sequence is 13 residues long. CDR3 coding DNA: TGTGCCAGCAGCTTTGGGGGGGTGCATGAGCAGTTCTTC. Translated, it gives CASSFGGVHEQFF.

This clonotype has ten or more counts. The J gene is TRBJ2-4, the V gene TRBV20-1, with 7 bases fitting TRBD2. The CDR3 totals 16 residues. Per the germline V gene, CDR1 is DFQATT and CDR2 is SNEGSKA (reference sequence). Unmatched junction bases numbered 12, after V lost 2 bases and J lost 5 bases. CDR3 nucleotide sequence: TGCAGTGCTAGATCCTCCTTGACTAGCATGGAAAACATTCAGTACTTC. It is translated as CSARSSLTSMENIQYF.

In its sample, this clonotype was seen many times. Because it lacks the conserved phenylalanine or tryptophan at the end, this CDR3 is likely a read error. The genes are TRBV5-1 and TRBJ1-4; TRBD1 aligns across 8 bases. The CDR3 runs 15 residues. Losses at the gene ends were 2 bases for V and 0 bases for J; bases not matched to a gene: 0. CDR1 is SGHRS, CDR2 YFSETQ, per germline. The CDR3 DNA follows: TGCGCCAGCAGCTTACAGGGGGCAACTAATGAAAAACTGTTTTCT. Its translation is CASSLQGATNEKLFS.

This clonotype was observed at least ten times. The chain uses TRBV20-1 and TRBJ2-7; 9 bases fit TRBD1. J lost 1 base, V lost 4 bases, and 8 bases had no gene match. CDR3 size: 15 residues. CDR1 and CDR2 (germline): DFQATT, SNEGSKA (reference sequence). The CDR3 region is CSATKTGTGSYEQYF. The CDR3 nucleotides read TGCAGTGCTACGAAGACCGGGACAGGGTCCTACGAGCAGTACTTC.

At least ten counts were recorded for this clonotype. This chain joins TRBV5-1 and TRBJ2-2; a possible D gene is TRBD1 (6 bases). Between the trimmed V and J ends, which lost 0 bases and 2 bases, there was a span of 14 bases. Germline lookup yields CDR1 SGHRS and CDR2 YFSETQ. This CDR3 has 17 residues. CDR3 in amino acids: CASSLGGQSGNTGELFF. In DNA, the CDR3 is TGCGCCAGCAGCTTGGGGGGGCAGAGCGGAAACACCGGGGAGCTGTTTTTT. The full variable domain, in which reference TRBV5-1 and TRBJ2-2 provide the parts outside the CDR3, is KAGVTQTPRYLIKTRGQQVTLSCSPISGHRSVSWYQQTPGQGLQFLFEYFSETQRNKGNFPGRFSGRQFSNSRSEMNVSTLELGDSALYLCASSLGGQSGNTGELFFGEGSRLTVL.

The sample holds a few counts of this clonotype. The chain has TRBV4-1 and TRBJ2-3, with TRBD2 as a possible D gene (6 bases). Germline V gene lookup returns CDR1 MGHRA and CDR2 YSYEKL. The CDR3 length is 15 residues. Trimming shortened V by 1 base and J by 6 bases, and 14 bases separated the two germline ends. This CDR3 reads CASSQGPGVSDTQYF. The CDR3 DNA sequence: TGCGCCAGCAGCCAAGGTCCGGGAGTCTCGGATACGCAGTATTTT.

The chain joins TRBV27 to TRBJ2-1; 8 nucleotides match TRBD2. Germline CDR1 and CDR2: MNHEY and SMNVEV (reference sequence). There are 15 residues in the CDR3. V was clipped by 2 bases and J by 3 bases; unmatched bases: 3. The chain's CDR3 is CASSLPLAGYNEQFF. The DNA of the CDR3 is TGTGCCAGCAGTTTACCGCTAGCGGGCTACAATGAGCAGTTCTTC.

This clonotype was found many times. This sequence joins TRBV19 and TRBJ2-7; D remains ambiguous. The V gene lost 3 bases and the J gene lost 3 bases, with 12 bases spanning the gap. Germline lookup yields CDR1 LNHDA and CDR2 SQIVND (reference sequence). CDR3 length equals 14 residues. The CDR3 DNA follows: TGTGCCAGTAGTATTACCGGGTTAGACTACGAGCAGTACTTC. It yields the protein CASSITGLDYEQYF.

The table lists this clonotype with a few counts. An end of the junction differs from the germline gene, which may be a read error. The chain combines TRBV12-3 or TRBV12-4 with TRBJ2-3, with 9 bases identical to TRBD2. CDR3 length: 17 amino acids. The CDR3 region has the DNA TGTGCCAGCAGTGGCCTTCTAGCGGGGCCCCCCACAAATACGCAGTATTTT. Encoded protein: CASSGLLAGPPTNTQYF.

The chain employs TRBV28 and TRBJ1-5, with D possibly TRBD1 on 5 matching bases. The V and J ends lost 5 bases and 0 bases respectively, with 11 bases between them. The CDR3 is 15 residues long. The germline gives CDR1 MDHEN, CDR2 SYDVKM. CDR3 nucleotides: TGTGCCAGCAGTATACGACAGTATAGCAATCAGCCCCAGCATTTT. It codes for CASSIRQYSNQPQHF.

Ten or more counts support this clonotype. V gene TRBV20-1 combines with J gene TRBJ2-7; 9 positions match TRBD1. The CDR3 consists of 14 residues. V shed 4 bases and J 5 bases; nucleotides not matched to a gene: 9. Per germline, CDR1 DFQATT and CDR2 SNEGSKA (reference sequence). CDR3 coding DNA: TGCAGTGCTATCACCCCGGGACAGGGAGACGAGCAGTACTTC. As protein: CSAITPGQGDEQYF.

In this sample, this clonotype turned up a few times. The rearrangement joins TRBV20-1 to TRBJ2-7; D is unresolved. The V end lost 1 base, the J end lost 3 bases, and 19 bases lay between the germline ends. The CDR3 runs to 16 residues. CDR1 is DFQATT and CDR2 is SNEGSKA in the germline V gene (reference sequence). The CDR3 DNA follows: TGCAGTGCTAGAGTAGCCGGTCAGTTCCAATTCTACGAGCAGTACTTC. It encodes CSARVAGQFQFYEQYF.

This chain uses TRBV27 with TRBJ2-7; TRBD2 agrees at 14 bases. This CDR3 has 16 amino acids. After removal of 4 bases from V and 1 base from J, the junction contained 3 bases not matched to a gene. Germline V gives CDR1 MNHEY, CDR2 SMNVEV (reference sequence). The CDR3 protein is CASSSRLAGGSYEQYF. The CDR3 coding sequence is TGTGCCAGCAGTTCCAGACTAGCGGGAGGGTCCTACGAGCAGTACTTC.

This clonotype has ten or more counts. The V and J genes are TRBV11-2 and TRBJ2-1; 7 bases align to TRBD1. J gave up 5 bases and V 5 bases, and 3 bases lay outside the gene matches. The CDR3 is 13 residues long. CDR1 and CDR2 from the germline V gene are SGHAT and FQNNGV. The DNA for the CDR3 is TGTGCCAGCAGCATGGACAGGAACAATGAGCAGTTCTTC. This codes for CASSMDRNNEQFF.

A remark on this clonotype: A much larger clone differs from this one at a single base, so this may be a read error. V gene TRBV5-1 combines with J gene TRBJ2-1; TRBD2 agrees at 9 bases. The V gene's germline CDR1 is SGHRS and CDR2 YFSETQ. The junction had 5 bases not matched to a gene; V was cut back by 0 bases and J by 4 bases. The CDR3 sequence is 16 residues long. The CDR3 loop reads CASSLDSSGAYNEQFF. Written as DNA, the CDR3 is TGCGCCAGCAGCTTGGATTCTAGCGGGGCGTACAATGAGCAGTTCTTC.

This clonotype was seen a few times. The gene calls are TRBV12-3 or TRBV12-4 and TRBJ2-1, with D possibly matching TRBD1 (6 bases). Trimming removed 1 base at V and 4 bases at J, with 20 bases between. The CDR3 contains 18 residues. The DNA of the CDR3 is TGTGCCAGCAGTTTAGTAGCCGGTGTCAGGGGCCTTTACAATGAGCAGTTCTTC. The encoded protein is CASSLVAGVRGLYNEQFF.

The chain has TRBV18 and TRBJ2-2; no definite D call. The CDR3 has 14 residues. The V end lost 4 bases, the J end lost 7 bases, and 13 bases lay between the germline ends. The germline V gene encodes CDR1 KGHSH and CDR2 LQKENI. The chain's CDR3 is CASSLLAVIGELFF. The CDR3 DNA follows: TGTGCCAGCTCACTCCTCGCAGTGATCGGGGAGCTGTTTTTT.